Detailed here is one T cell receptor beta chain. Its specificity is unknown. Since the CDR3 does not end with the conserved phenylalanine or tryptophan, this likely comes from a read error. It is unclear where the CDR3 begins or ends on the DNA, so no DNA is shown, and the CDR3 is as TCRdb lists it. Termini included, the CDR3 measures 14 amino acids. TCRdb re-called the RT-PCR reads with MiXCR, one entry per CDR3 protein. The repertoire has over 750,000 distinct CDR3 sequences, 21% of them found once; the top ten carry about a tenth. The entry originates in a study of response to subunit inactivated influenza vaccine. Study results and caveats: Each seasonal influenza vaccination, the authors suggested, recruits few new T cells.

The V and J genes are TRBV12-2 and TRBJ2-6; TRBD1 was called by the table and not checked on the DNA. TRBV12-2 is annotated as a pseudogene. The material sequenced was PBMCs from blood, taken 5 days after vaccination. This sequence originates from a man between 50 and 59 years old who received an inactivated influenza vaccine. CDR3 protein: CASRFPLPGQVGTL.